The sequence of this T cell receptor (beta chain) was determined in a study of IL-17A CD8 T cells in psoriatic arthritis synovium. Looking at the study overall: The goal of the study was to characterize the phenotype, molecular profile and function of synovial IL-17A+CD8+ T cells in the pathogenesis of psoriatic arthritis.

As to this clone: Its antigen is still unknown. One end of the junction does not line up with germline, which may come from a read error.

After DNA extraction (Qiagen), TCRbeta V-D-J rearrangements were amplified in a bias-controlled manner and then sequenced at high throughput (immunoSEQ; Adaptive Biotech). The authors' analysis ran thus. The immunoSEQ Analyzer platform was used for sequence-level analysis of productive sequences. Clonality was computed as 1 minus Pielou's evenness, ranging from 0 (highly polyclonal) to 1 (monoclonal). The Morisita index, which runs from 0 (no similarity) to 1 (complete similarity), was used to measure repertoire overlap between subsets. The source is immuneACCESS, and TCRdb retained only in-frame sequences with V and J called. Part of the clones is not carried over; for the studies checked, unresolved V genes explain less than half of this, and the remainder is unexplained. The DNA gave D and trimming, while V, J and clone size come from that table. The sample table records more than 2,000 clones; about 70% of these occur just once. The ten largest account for 10% to 13% of the sample.

Synovial fluid effusions were drawn from actively inflamed joints of patients with psoriatic arthritis. Memory CD8+ T cells in synovial fluid were sorted patient by patient into Tc17 (IL-17A+) cells, bulk memory cells and Tc1 (IL-17A-IFNgamma+) cells in order to compare their TCR repertoires. The psoriatic arthritis patients fulfilled the Classification of Psoriatic Arthritis Study Group (CASPAR) criteria. Bulk memory CD8+ T cells were sorted as CD45RA-CD27+/- plus CD45RA+CD27- cells. A few patients with psoriatic arthritis provided sorted synovial fluid CD8+ T cell subsets that underwent TCRbeta sequencing. Synovial fluid mononuclear cells were isolated with Lymphoprep and cryopreserved in liquid nitrogen before use. The medium used for cryopreservation was made up of around 50% fetal calf serum and around 10% dimethyl sulfoxide. What the study reported, not specific to this receptor: Cells were obtained from synovial fluid rather than synovial tissue, because no psoriatic arthritis synovial tissue samples were available. Only three patients were included in the TCR sequencing, a limited sample size that the authors acknowledged. Although some individual clones took up over 5% of the repertoire, most synovial CD8+ subsets stayed polyclonal.

The germline V gene provides CDR1 SGDLS and CDR2 YYNGEE. The CDR3 spans 17 residues, from the cysteine through the phenylalanine. The DNA shown is the 51-base CDR3, in frame from base 1. Source material: memory CD8+ T cells from synovial fluid. This sample's cell subset or site label indicates: bulk memory CD8+ T cells (CD45RA-CD27+/- and CD45RA+CD27-). The chain is encoded by TRBV9 joined to TRBJ2-3; the D gene assignment is ambiguous. The sequence derives from a human donor with psoriatic arthritis. The base sequence is TGTGTCAGCAGCCCTACAGCAAACGGGCTAATCACAGATACGCAGTATTTT. It translates to CVSSPTANGLITDTQYF. The CDR3, completed at both ends by the reference TRBV9 and TRBJ2-3 genes, gives the full variable domain DSGVTQTPKHLITATGQRVTLRCSPRSGDLSVYWYQQSLDQGLQFLIQYYNGEERAKGNILERFSAQQFPDLHSELNLSSLELGDSALYFCVSSPTANGLITDTQYFGPGTRLTVL.